This T cell receptor (beta chain) was found in a study of blood T cell repertoires in COVID-19. On the study more broadly: The study drew acute and convalescent COVID-19 samples from the United States, Italy and Spain. From T cells, B-cell-depleted T cells, or PBMCs came the material, which was cDNA or gDNA.

In the authors' workflow: Reference gene primer amplification gave nucleated cell count estimates. Measured with immunoSEQ multiplex PCR; TCRdb has only the in-frame clones, and not every one. V and J calls and clone size are as listed in that table; D and trimming were resolved from the DNA. Of a few hundred thousand clones detected, 70% to 90% appear once; the ten largest clones hold approximately 6.6%. The germline CDR1 and CDR2 sequences are SGHRS and YFSETQ. With 5 bases clipped from V and 0 bases from J, the junction kept 3 bases outside the gene matches. CDR3 length: 16 amino acids. The chain uses TRBV5-1 and TRBJ1-6; 9 nucleotides line up with TRBD1. What was sequenced was peripheral blood. The origin of this receptor is a woman in her 30s who had recovered from COVID-19. As DNA, the CDR3 is TGCGCCAGCAGGGGACAGGGAAGCTCCTATAATTCACCCCTCCACTTT. Its translation: CASRGQGSSYNSPLHF.